One and the same sample provided the 3 T cell receptor beta chains below, sequenced in a study of graft-versus-host responses after intestinal transplantation. These receptors are not linked to any known antigen. Assay used: immunoSEQ multiplex PCR; TCRdb lists only in-frame clones, some missing. Of roughly 90,000 clones in the sample, 85% to 95% were seen once. The sequences come from unstimulated CD8+ T cells sorted from spleen or lymph node cells, collected before intestinal transplant. The receptors derive from a human donor who received an intestinal transplant.

V is TRBV30 and J is TRBJ2-7, with a weak D call TRBD2 (6 bases). Germline V gene sequence: CDR1 GTSNPN, CDR2 SVGIG (reference sequence). V was pared by 0 bases and J by 1 base, with 10 bases between. This CDR3 is 14 amino acids long. CDR3 loop: CAWSVSAGSYEQYF. For the CDR3, the DNA is TGTGCCTGGAGTGTTAGCGCGGGATCCTACGAGCAGTACTTC.

V and J are TRBV2 and TRBJ2-5; a possible D gene is TRBD1 (5 bases). Germline V gene lookup returns CDR1 SNHLY and CDR2 FYNNEI. The CDR3 sequence is 17 residues long. Trimming cost V 7 bases and J 0 bases, with 21 bases left between them. The CDR3 DNA reads TGTGCCAGCACACTCCCACCTCACAAGGGGTACCAAGAGACCCAGTACTTC. Its protein is CASTLPPHKGYQETQYF.

This chain connects TRBV27 to TRBJ1-4, with 7 bases aligning to TRBD1. This CDR3 has 15 amino acids. The V gene's germline CDR1 is MNHEY and CDR2 SMNVEV (reference sequence). With V trimmed by 8 bases and J by 7 bases, 13 bases remained unmatched. CDR3 nucleotide sequence: TGTGCCAGCTCAATTAACAGGGGTTGGGGTGAAAAACTGTTTTTT. Amino acid sequence: CASSINRGWGEKLFF. Complete variable domain (other parts from reference TRBV27 and TRBJ1-4): EAQVTQNPRYLITVTGKKLTVTCSQNMNHEYMSWYRQDPGLGLRQIYYSMNVEVTDKGDVPEGYKVSRKEKRNFPLILESPSPNQTSLYFCASSINRGWGEKLFFGSGTQLSVL.